This entry is about one T cell receptor (beta chain). What it binds is unknown. Trimming removed 0 bases at V and 4 bases at J, with 12 bases between. The germline V gene has CDR1 SGDLS and CDR2 YYNGEE. The CDR3 runs to 15 residues. The PCR made use of 60 Vbeta and 13 Jbeta primers. Using immunoSEQ multiplex PCR, the repertoire was profiled, and TCRdb retains in-frame clones only, with some absent. Here the sample spans over 150,000 clones, about 82% being singletons. This sample was taken from a study of cytomegalovirus exposure and HLA in healthy donors. Regarding the study as a whole: Some TCR beta chains (around 180 of them) were listed as cytomegalovirus-associated.

Sequenced input: PBMCs. This sequence originates from a male donor in good health and CMV-seronegative. This chain connects TRBV9 to TRBJ2-3, with D maybe TRBD1 (5 bases). The CDR3 sequence: CASSVEGQRSDTQYF. The CDR3 region has the DNA TGTGCCAGCAGCGTAGAAGGACAAAGATCAGATACGCAGTATTTT.